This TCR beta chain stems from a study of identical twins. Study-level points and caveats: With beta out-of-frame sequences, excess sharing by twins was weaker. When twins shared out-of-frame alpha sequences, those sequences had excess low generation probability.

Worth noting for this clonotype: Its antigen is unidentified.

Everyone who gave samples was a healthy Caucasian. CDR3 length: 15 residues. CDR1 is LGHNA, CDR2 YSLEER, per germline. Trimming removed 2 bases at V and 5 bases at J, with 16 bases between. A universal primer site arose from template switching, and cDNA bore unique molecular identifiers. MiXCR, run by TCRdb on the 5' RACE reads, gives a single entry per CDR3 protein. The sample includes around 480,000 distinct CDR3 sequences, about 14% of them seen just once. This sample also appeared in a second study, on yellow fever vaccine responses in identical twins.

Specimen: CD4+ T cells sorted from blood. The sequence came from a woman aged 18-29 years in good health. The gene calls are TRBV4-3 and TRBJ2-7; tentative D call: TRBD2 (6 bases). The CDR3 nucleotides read TGCGCCAGCAGCCAACGTAGACTAGATGTCCACGAGCAGTACTTC. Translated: CASSQRRLDVHEQYF.